Sequencing of this T cell receptor beta chain was carried out in a study of long-term antiretroviral therapy in people with HIV. Overall study context: Specimens dating back about a decade before the 2015 immediate-ART recommendation are the oldest included.

The libraries were made with immunoSEQ v3.0 at survey level. Clones were sequenced by immunoSEQ multiplex PCR, and TCRdb holds only the in-frame ones, with some missing. The top ten clones hold more than 9% of a sample with roughly 18,000 clones, 91% of them seen once. The CDR3 is made up of 12 amino acids. The V gene lost 6 bases and the J gene lost 11 bases, with 16 bases spanning the gap. CDR1 is SQVTM, CDR2 ANQGSEA, per germline. This clone has a single count. V gene TRBV29-1 combines with J gene TRBJ1-4; possible D gene TRBD1, 5 bases. Specimen: unsorted PBMCs, collected 3 years after starting antiretroviral therapy. This receptor was identified in a man aged 45-60 years with HIV. The chain's CDR3 is CSVSDGAGKLFF. For the CDR3, the DNA is TGCAGCGTATCAGACGGGGCGGGGAAACTGTTTTTT.